The 22 T cell receptor beta chains presented below share a single source sample, sequenced in a study of naive and memory T cell subsets. Amplification of ligated cDNA took four PCR rounds with SP2 and nested alpha and beta constant primers. TCRdb re-analysed the UMI-ligation and nested PCR reads in MiXCR, keeping a single row per CDR3 protein. The sample records tens of thousands of distinct CDR3 sequences, approximately 11% being singletons. Treatment meaning: skin biopsy from PPD injection site in Mantoux-positive individual. An oligonucleotide containing a UMI was ligated to the 3' end of TCR cDNA. Here the sequenced sample was skin, taken from a tuberculin skin test site. These receptors were obtained from an adult in good health.

This clonotype is termed medium-sized. V and J are TRBV29-1 and TRBJ2-3; TRBD1 matches 9 bases. The ends lost 7 bases at V and 1 base at J; junction bases unmatched: 6. CDR1 is SQVTM and CDR2 is ANQGSEA in the germline V gene. The CDR3 is 14 amino acids. The CDR3 bases are TGCAGCGCAGGGGGACAGGGTGGCACAGATACGCAGTATTTT. Its protein product is CSAGGQGGTDTQYF.

This clonotype showed up many times. CDR3 residues: CSARHRTGYNEQFF. CDR3 nucleotides: TGCAGTGCTAGACATAGGACAGGCTACAATGAGCAGTTCTTC. The chain couples TRBV20-1 to TRBJ2-1; 7 nucleotides line up with TRBD1. The CDR3 is 14 amino acids. J lost 3 bases, V lost 2 bases, and 4 bases had no gene match. Germline-derived CDR1 and CDR2 are DFQATT and SNEGSKA (reference sequence).

This clonotype was seen repeatedly, ten times or more. The V gene is TRBV4-1, the J gene TRBJ1-2; 7 positions match TRBD1. This CDR3 contains 15 residues. With 1 base clipped from V and 2 bases from J, the junction kept 4 bases outside the gene matches. Germline V gene lookup returns CDR1 MGHRA and CDR2 YSYEKL. CDR3 in amino acids: CASSQGTGVNYGYTF. The DNA for the CDR3 is TGCGCCAGCAGCCAAGGCACAGGGGTCAACTATGGCTACACCTTC.

This clonotype appeared many times. V gene TRBV20-1 combines with J gene TRBJ2-5, with 10 bases matching TRBD1. Trimming removed 6 bases from V and 2 bases from J; junction bases left unmatched: 3. This CDR3 comprises 13 residues. The germline gives CDR1 DFQATT, CDR2 SNEGSKA (reference sequence). The CDR3 nucleotides read TGCAGTGCGCCGGACAGGGGGCAAGAGACCCAGTACTTC. Translation gives CSAPDRGQETQYF.

This clonotype was seen more than once but under ten times. The CDR3 DNA sequence: TGTGCCAGCAGTTACTCGAAACGGTCGAACACTGAAGCTTTCTTT. Translation: CASSYSKRSNTEAFF. This chain uses TRBV6-5 with TRBJ1-1; the D is unclear. Trimming shortened V by 0 bases and J by 1 base, and 9 bases separated the two germline ends. The CDR3 is 15 residues long. CDR1 and CDR2 (germline): MNHEY, SVGAGI.

This clonotype was seen ten or more times. This chain joins TRBV9 and TRBJ2-7; no firm D call. The CDR3 loop spans 14 amino acids. V lost 3 bases and J 2 bases, leaving 12 bases between the germline ends. Germline V lookup: CDR1 SGDLS, CDR2 YYNGEE. CDR3 sequence: CASSEVANAYEQYF. Written as DNA, the CDR3 is TGTGCCAGCAGCGAGGTAGCTAATGCCTACGAGCAGTACTTC. The complete variable domain, with remaining parts taken from reference TRBV9 and TRBJ2-7, reads DSGVTQTPKHLITATGQRVTLRCSPRSGDLSVYWYQQSLDQGLQFLIQYYNGEERAKGNILERFSAQQFPDLHSELNLSSLELGDSALYFCASSEVANAYEQYFGPGTRLTVT.

This clonotype occurred many times. This chain connects TRBV20-1 to TRBJ2-7; 7 bases are a match to TRBD2. The CDR3 covers 15 residues. J lost 4 bases, V lost 2 bases, and 11 bases had no gene match. Per germline, CDR1 DFQATT and CDR2 SNEGSKA (reference sequence). CDR3 loop: CSARLPQRGHYEQYF. The CDR3 DNA reads TGCAGTGCTAGATTACCCCAGCGGGGTCATTACGAGCAGTACTTC.

The V call is TRBV20-1, the J call TRBJ1-5; D perhaps matches TRBD1 (6 bases). Germline V gene sequence: CDR1 DFQATT, CDR2 SNEGSKA (reference sequence). V gave up 1 base and J gave up 5 bases, with 9 bases separating them. The CDR3 spans 13 residues. The CDR3 sequence is CSARGQAHQPQHF. CDR3 nucleotides: TGCAGTGCTAGAGGACAGGCCCATCAGCCCCAGCATTTT.

This clonotype has just a few counts. The J gene is TRBJ2-1, the V gene TRBV5-4; 8 nucleotides agree with TRBD1. Losses at the gene ends were 4 bases for V and 5 bases for J; bases not matched to a gene: 11. Germline assignment: CDR1 SGHNT and CDR2 YYREEE (reference sequence). The CDR3 covers 16 residues. CDR3 bases: TGTGCCAGCAGCCCGCGGGTCGGACAGGGCGACAATGAGCAGTTCTTC. Its protein is CASSPRVGQGDNEQFF.

This clonotype was detected only a few times. J is TRBJ1-2 and V is TRBV5-1; 9 positions match TRBD1. The CDR3 contains 17 residues. Germline CDR1 is SGHRS and CDR2 is YFSETQ. With 4 bases clipped from V and 3 bases from J, the junction kept 13 bases outside the gene matches. The CDR3 DNA reads TGCGCCAGCAGCCTCTCGCCGGGACAGGGAATTGACTATGGCTACACCTTC. This sequence encodes CASSLSPGQGIDYGYTF.

This clonotype was observed at least ten times. V is TRBV6-5 and J is TRBJ2-3, with 13 bases fitting TRBD2. This CDR3 comprises 17 residues. V lost 6 bases to trimming and J lost 0 bases; unmatched junction nucleotides: 6. CDR1 MNHEY and CDR2 SVGAGI come from the germline V gene. This CDR3 reads CASRRRTSGRSTDTQYF. For the CDR3, the DNA is TGTGCCAGCAGACGACGGACTAGCGGGAGAAGCACAGATACGCAGTATTTT.

This clonotype turned up a few times. The chain links TRBV5-1 to TRBJ1-6, with D unresolved. V shed 0 bases and J shed 8 bases, with 12 bases lying between them. Per germline, CDR1 SGHRS and CDR2 YFSETQ. The CDR3 is 15 residues long. In nucleotides, the CDR3 is TGCGCCAGCAGCTTGGAGGACGGAGGATATTCACCCCTCCACTTT. Protein sequence: CASSLEDGGYSPLHF. Looking up the rest from reference TRBV5-1 and TRBJ1-6 gives the full variable domain: KAGVTQTPRYLIKTRGQQVTLSCSPISGHRSVSWYQQTPGQGLQFLFEYFSETQRNKGNFPGRFSGRQFSNSRSEMNVSTLELGDSALYLCASSLEDGGYSPLHFGNGTRLTVT.

A few counts support this clonotype. A much larger clone differs by one base, so this may be a read error. The V and J genes are TRBV19 and TRBJ1-2; no definite D call. The CDR3 has 15 residues. Germline values: CDR1 LNHDA, CDR2 SQIVND (reference sequence). The CDR3 DNA sequence: TGTGCCAGTAGTCTGCGGACTACTATATGGGATGGCGACACCTTC. Translating gives CASSLRTTIWDGDTF.

This clonotype came up many times. The chain is built from TRBV6-1 and TRBJ1-1; 9 nucleotides line up with TRBD1. The CDR3 length is 14 residues. Trimming cost V 7 bases and J 8 bases; bases outside gene matches: 11. Germline V gene lookup returns CDR1 MNHNS and CDR2 SASEGT. CDR3 protein: CASILDRGVTEAFF. The DNA of the CDR3 is TGTGCCAGCATTCTGGACAGGGGAGTTACGGAAGCTTTCTTT.

The sample holds a few counts of this clonotype. The chain couples TRBV30 to TRBJ1-1; D call uncertain. V was clipped by 1 base and J by 3 bases, with 6 bases between them. CDR1 GTSNPN and CDR2 SVGIG come from the germline V gene (reference sequence). The CDR3 is 12 amino acids. In nucleotides, the CDR3 is TGTGCCTGGAGTGCGAGGGACACTGAAGCTTTCTTT. This codes for CAWSARDTEAFF.

This chain connects TRBV19 to TRBJ2-6; D is undetermined. Per germline, CDR1 LNHDA and CDR2 SQIVND (reference sequence). Trimming removed 2 bases from V and 0 bases from J, with 5 bases in between. This CDR3 has 15 residues. As DNA, the CDR3 is TGTGCCAGTAGTATACAGCACTCTGGGGCCAACGTCCTGACTTTC. This gives the protein CASSIQHSGANVLTF.

This rearrangement joins TRBV6-5 to TRBJ1-5, with 7 nucleotides matching TRBD1. V trimming: 5 bases; J trimming: 7 bases; junction bases outside the gene matches: 8. This CDR3 contains 14 residues. Germline V CDR1 and CDR2: MNHEY, SVGAGI. The CDR3: CASSTDRVRQPQHF. The CDR3 DNA reads TGTGCCAGCAGTACTGACAGGGTTCGACAGCCCCAGCATTTT.

The J gene is TRBJ2-2, the V gene TRBV4-1, with D perhaps matching TRBD1 (6 bases). This CDR3 contains 14 residues. V dropped 6 bases and J dropped 4 bases, with 12 bases sitting between them. From germline, CDR1 is MGHRA and CDR2 YSYEKL. CDR3 amino acids: CASRYREGTGELFF. The CDR3 region has the DNA TGCGCCAGCAGGTACAGGGAAGGCACCGGGGAGCTGTTTTTT.

This clonotype turned up a few times. This chain links TRBV20-1 with TRBJ2-7, with 9 bases fitting TRBD2. V dropped 6 bases and J dropped 3; count of bases not matched to a gene: 15. This CDR3 comprises 16 residues. Germline CDR1 and CDR2: DFQATT and SNEGSKA (reference sequence). The chain's CDR3 is CSAPQSSGRTSYEQYF. The CDR3 DNA is TGCAGTGCCCCCCAGTCCAGCGGGAGGACAAGCTACGAGCAGTACTTC.

This clonotype appeared a few times. V and J are TRBV28 and TRBJ2-7; D may be TRBD1 (6 bases). CDR3 length: 15 residues. The V gene's germline CDR1 is MDHEN and CDR2 SYDVKM. V lost 6 bases to trimming and J lost 0 bases, with 15 bases between them. The CDR3 sequence: CASSSGQRTSYEQYF. CDR3 bases: TGTGCCAGCAGCTCCGGACAGCGCACCTCCTACGAGCAGTACTTC. Filled out from reference TRBV28 and TRBJ2-7, the complete variable domain reads DVKVTQSSRYLVKRTGEKVFLECVQDMDHENMFWYRQDPGLGLRLIYFSYDVKMKEKGDIPEGYSVSREKKERFSLILESASTNQTSMYLCASSSGQRTSYEQYFGPGTRLTVT.

This clonotype was observed many times. The chain employs TRBV10-2 and TRBJ2-5; D is perhaps TRBD1 (6 bases). This CDR3 is built from 15 residues. Germline V gives CDR1 WSHSY, CDR2 SAAADI. Trimming took 6 bases from V and 1 from J, leaving 15 bases between them. CDR3 coding DNA: TGCGCCAGCAGAGACCGGGACACGTTCCAAGAGACCCAGTACTTC. Translated, it gives CASRDRDTFQETQYF.

This clonotype occurred many times. V usage is TRBV4-1 and J usage is TRBJ2-7; 10 nucleotides align to TRBD1. The CDR3 consists of 15 residues. V lost 0 bases to trimming and J lost 5 bases; unmatched junction nucleotides: 4. The germline V gene encodes CDR1 MGHRA and CDR2 YSYEKL. In DNA form, the CDR3 reads TGCGCCAGCAGCCAAGATGGGACAGGGGTTGACGAGCAGTACTTC. It encodes CASSQDGTGVDEQYF.